This T cell receptor beta chain was obtained from a study of cytomegalovirus exposure and HLA in healthy donors. Study summary: The Caucasian-associated ancestry cluster contained about 80% of the approximately 430 genotyped donors. Whole-study findings and limits: Cytomegalovirus status was reportedly diagnosed by the classifier with high specificity and sensitivity.

The PCR was carried out with 60 Vbeta primers and 13 Jbeta primers. TCRdb's table, derived via immunoSEQ multiplex PCR, lists solely in-frame clones and lacks some. The profile covers some 250,000 clones, with approximately 81% appearing a single time and approximately 8.4% taken by the ten largest. Regarding this clone: What it binds is unknown.

Germline V gives CDR1 SGHNT, CDR2 YYREEE (reference sequence). Losses at the gene ends were 4 bases for V and 8 bases for J; bases not matched to a gene: 7. This CDR3 has 14 residues. Each donor was healthy, and each was a bone marrow donor. Sequenced material: PBMCs. The chain links TRBV5-4 to TRBJ1-4, with 8 bases fitting TRBD1. This TCR was recovered from a woman in her fifties or sixties in good health and CMV-seropositive. The CDR3 DNA reads TGTGCCAGCAGCCCGGACAGGGTTTGGGAAAAACTGTTTTTT. Translation: CASSPDRVWEKLFF. Supplemented by reference TRBV5-4 and TRBJ1-4, the full variable domain reads ETGVTQSPTHLIKTRGQQVTLRCSSQSGHNTVSWYQQALGQGPQFIFQYYREEENGRGNFPPRFSGLQFPNYSSELNVNALELDDSALYLCASSPDRVWEKLFFGSGTQLSVL.